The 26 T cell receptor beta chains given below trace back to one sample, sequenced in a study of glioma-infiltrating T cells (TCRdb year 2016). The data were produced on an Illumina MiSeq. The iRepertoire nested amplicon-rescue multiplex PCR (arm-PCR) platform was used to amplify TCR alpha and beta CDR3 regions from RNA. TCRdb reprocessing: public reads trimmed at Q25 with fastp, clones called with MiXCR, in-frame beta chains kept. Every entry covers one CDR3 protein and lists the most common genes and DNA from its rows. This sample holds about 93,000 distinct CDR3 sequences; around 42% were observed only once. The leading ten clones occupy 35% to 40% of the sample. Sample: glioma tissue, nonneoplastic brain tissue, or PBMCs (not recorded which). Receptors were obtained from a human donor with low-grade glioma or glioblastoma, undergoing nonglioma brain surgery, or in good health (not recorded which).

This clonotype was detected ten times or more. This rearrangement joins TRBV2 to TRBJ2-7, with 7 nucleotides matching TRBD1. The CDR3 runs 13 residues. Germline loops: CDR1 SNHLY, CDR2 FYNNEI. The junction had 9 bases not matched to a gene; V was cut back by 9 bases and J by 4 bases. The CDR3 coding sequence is TGTGCCAGAAGCCGGGGACAGCTTTACGAGCAGTACTTC. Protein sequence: CARSRGQLYEQYF. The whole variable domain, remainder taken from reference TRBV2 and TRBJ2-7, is EPEVTQTPSHQVTQMGQEVILRCVPISNHLYFYWYRQILGQKVEFLVSFYNNEISEKSEIFDDQFSVERPDGSNFTLKIRSTKLEDSAMYFCARSRGQLYEQYFGPGTRLTVT.

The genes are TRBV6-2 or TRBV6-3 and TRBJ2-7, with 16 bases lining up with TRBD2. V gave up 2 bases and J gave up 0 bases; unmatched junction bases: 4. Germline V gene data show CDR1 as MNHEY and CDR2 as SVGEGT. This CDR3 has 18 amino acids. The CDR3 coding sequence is TGTGCCAGCAGTTACGGGACTAGCGGGGGGGGCAACTCCTACGAGCAGTACTTC. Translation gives CASSYGTSGGGNSYEQYF.

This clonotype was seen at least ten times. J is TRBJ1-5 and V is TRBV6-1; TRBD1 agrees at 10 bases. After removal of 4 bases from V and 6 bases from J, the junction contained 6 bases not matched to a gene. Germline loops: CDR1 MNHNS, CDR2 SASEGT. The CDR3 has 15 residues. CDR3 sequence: CASSVPGTGVQPQHF. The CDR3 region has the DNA TGTGCCAGCAGTGTGCCGGGGACAGGGGTTCAGCCCCAGCATTTT.

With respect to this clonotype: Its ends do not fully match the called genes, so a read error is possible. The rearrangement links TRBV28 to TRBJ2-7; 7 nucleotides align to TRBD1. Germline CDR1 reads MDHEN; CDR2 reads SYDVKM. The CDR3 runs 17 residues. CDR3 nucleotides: TGTGTCAGCAGTTTACAAAGCCCCGAGACAGGGCCCGACGAGCAGTACTTC. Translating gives CVSSLQSPETGPDEQYF.

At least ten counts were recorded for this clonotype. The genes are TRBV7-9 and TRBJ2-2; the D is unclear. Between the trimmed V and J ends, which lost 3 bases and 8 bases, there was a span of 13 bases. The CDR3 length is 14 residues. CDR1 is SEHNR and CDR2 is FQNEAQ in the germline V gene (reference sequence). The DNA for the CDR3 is TGTGCCAGCAGCTTGGAAGGTCCCGGGGGGGAGCTGTTTTTT. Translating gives CASSLEGPGGELFF.

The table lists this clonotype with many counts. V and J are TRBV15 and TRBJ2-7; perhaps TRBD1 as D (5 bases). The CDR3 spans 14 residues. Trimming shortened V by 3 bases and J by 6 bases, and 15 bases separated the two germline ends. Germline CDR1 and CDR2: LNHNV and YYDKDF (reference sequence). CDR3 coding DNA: TGTGCCACCAGCAGGACAGTTGCTACGGTCGAGCAGTACTTC. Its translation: CATSRTVATVEQYF.

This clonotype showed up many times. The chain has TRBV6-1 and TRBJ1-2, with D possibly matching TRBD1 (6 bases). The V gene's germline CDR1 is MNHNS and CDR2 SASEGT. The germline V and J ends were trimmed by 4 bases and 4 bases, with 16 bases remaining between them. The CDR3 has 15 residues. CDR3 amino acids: CASSAQGLRSYGYTF. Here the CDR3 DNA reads TGTGCCAGCAGTGCACAGGGCCTACGATCCTATGGCTACACCTTC.

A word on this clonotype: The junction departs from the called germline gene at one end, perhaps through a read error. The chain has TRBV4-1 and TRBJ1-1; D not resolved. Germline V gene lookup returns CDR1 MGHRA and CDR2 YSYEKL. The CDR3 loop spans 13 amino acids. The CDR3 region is CASGQEAEFEALF. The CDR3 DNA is TGCGCCAGCGGCCAAGAGGCGGAGTTTGAAGCTCTCTTT.

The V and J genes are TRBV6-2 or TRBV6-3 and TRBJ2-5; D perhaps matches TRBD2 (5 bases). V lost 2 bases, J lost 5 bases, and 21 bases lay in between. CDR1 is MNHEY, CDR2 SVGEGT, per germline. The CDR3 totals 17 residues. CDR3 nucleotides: TGTGCCAGCAGTTACGGAGTCAGCCTAGAGGGAGCTGAGACCCAGTACTTC. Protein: CASSYGVSLEGAETQYF.

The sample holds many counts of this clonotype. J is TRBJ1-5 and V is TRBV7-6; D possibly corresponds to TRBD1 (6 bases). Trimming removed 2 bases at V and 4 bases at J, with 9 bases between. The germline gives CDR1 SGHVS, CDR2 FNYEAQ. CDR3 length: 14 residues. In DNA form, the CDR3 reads TGTGCCAGCAGCTTAAGGACAGAAAATCAGCCCCAGCATTTT. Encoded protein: CASSLRTENQPQHF.

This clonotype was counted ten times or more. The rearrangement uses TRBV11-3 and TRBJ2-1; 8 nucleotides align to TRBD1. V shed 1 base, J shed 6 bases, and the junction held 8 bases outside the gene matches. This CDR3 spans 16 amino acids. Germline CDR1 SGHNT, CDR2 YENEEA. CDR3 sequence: CASSLGLTGASNEQFF. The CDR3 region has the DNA TGTGCCAGCAGCTTAGGGCTGACAGGGGCGTCCAATGAGCAGTTCTTC.

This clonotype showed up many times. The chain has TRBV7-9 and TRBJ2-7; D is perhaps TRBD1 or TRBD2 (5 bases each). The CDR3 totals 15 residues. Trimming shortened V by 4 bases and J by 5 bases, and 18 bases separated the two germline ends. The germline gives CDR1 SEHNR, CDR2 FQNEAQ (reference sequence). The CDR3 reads CASSYRGDPQNEQYF. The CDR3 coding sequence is TGTGCCAGCAGCTACCGGGGCGATCCCCAAAACGAGCAGTACTTC.

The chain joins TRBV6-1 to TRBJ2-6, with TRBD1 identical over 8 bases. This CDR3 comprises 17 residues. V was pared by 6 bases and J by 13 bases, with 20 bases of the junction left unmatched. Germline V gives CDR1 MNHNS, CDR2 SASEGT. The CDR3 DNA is TGTGCCAGCAGACTGACAGGGGTTCGCTCTGGGGCCGAGGTCCTGACTTTC. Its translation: CASRLTGVRSGAEVLTF.

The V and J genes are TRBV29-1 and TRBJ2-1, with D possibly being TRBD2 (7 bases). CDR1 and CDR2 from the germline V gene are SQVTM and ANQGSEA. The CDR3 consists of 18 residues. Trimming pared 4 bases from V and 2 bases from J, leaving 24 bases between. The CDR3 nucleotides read TGCAGCGTTGTGGGGGGGCTCGGAGGGATAGCTCCCTACAATGAGCAGTTCTTC. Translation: CSVVGGLGGIAPYNEQFF.

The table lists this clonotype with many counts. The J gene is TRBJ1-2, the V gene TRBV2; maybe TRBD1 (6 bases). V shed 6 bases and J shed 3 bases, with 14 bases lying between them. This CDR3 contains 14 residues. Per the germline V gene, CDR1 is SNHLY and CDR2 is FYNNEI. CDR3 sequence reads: CASRLDSKDYGYTF. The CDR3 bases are TGTGCCAGCAGGCTGGACAGTAAAGACTATGGCTACACCTTC.

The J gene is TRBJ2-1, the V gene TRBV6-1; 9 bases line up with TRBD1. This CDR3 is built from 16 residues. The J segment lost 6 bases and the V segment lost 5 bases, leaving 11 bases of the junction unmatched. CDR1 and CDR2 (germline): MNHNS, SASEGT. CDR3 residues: CASSPGGQGSLNEQFF. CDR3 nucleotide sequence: TGTGCCAGCAGTCCCGGCGGACAGGGGAGTCTCAATGAGCAGTTCTTC.

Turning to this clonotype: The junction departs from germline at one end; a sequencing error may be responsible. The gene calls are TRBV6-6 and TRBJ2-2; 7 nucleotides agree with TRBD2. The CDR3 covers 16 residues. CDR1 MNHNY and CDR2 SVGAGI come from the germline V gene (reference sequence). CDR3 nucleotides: TGTGCCAGCAGACCGCATCAAGCGGGGAACACCGTGGAGCTGTTTTTT. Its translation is CASRPHQAGNTVELFF.

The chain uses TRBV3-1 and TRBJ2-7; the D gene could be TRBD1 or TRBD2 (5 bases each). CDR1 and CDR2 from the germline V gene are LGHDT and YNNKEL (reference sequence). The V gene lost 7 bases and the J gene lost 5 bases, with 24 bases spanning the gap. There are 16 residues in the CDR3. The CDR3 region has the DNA TGTGCCAGCATCCCCCAAGGCCGGGGCCCCCGAAACGAGCAGTACTTC. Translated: CASIPQGRGPRNEQYF.

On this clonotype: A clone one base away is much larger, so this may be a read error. The CDR3: CATDSISPSIEQFF. The CDR3 DNA reads as TGTGCCACCGATTCGATTAGCCCGAGTATTGAGCAGTTCTTC. The chain employs TRBV6-5 and TRBJ2-1, with D unclear. V lost 10 bases and J 9 bases, leaving 22 bases between the germline ends. The length of the CDR3 is 14 residues. The germline V gene encodes CDR1 MNHEY and CDR2 SVGAGI.

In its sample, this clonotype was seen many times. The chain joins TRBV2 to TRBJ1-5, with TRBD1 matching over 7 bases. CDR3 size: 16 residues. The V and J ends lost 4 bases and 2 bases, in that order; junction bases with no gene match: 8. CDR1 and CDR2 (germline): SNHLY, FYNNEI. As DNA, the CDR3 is TGTGCCAGCAGTGGAAGTCGACAGGGAGGCAATCAGCCCCAGCATTTT. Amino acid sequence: CASSGSRQGGNQPQHF. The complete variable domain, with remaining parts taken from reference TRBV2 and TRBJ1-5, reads EPEVTQTPSHQVTQMGQEVILRCVPISNHLYFYWYRQILGQKVEFLVSFYNNEISEKSEIFDDQFSVERPDGSNFTLKIRSTKLEDSAMYFCASSGSRQGGNQPQHFGDGTRLSIL.

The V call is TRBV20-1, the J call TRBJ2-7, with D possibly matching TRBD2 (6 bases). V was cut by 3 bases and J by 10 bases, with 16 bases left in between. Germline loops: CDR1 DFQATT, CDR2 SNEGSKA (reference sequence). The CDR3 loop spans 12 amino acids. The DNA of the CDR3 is TGCAGTGCTAGCCGGGACTCCTATGATCAGTACTTC. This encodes CSASRDSYDQYF.

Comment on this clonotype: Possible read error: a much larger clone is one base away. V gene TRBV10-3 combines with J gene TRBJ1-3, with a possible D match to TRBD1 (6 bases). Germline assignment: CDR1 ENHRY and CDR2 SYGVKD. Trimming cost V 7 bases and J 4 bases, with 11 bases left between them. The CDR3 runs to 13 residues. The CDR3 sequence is CAITGGHGNTIYF. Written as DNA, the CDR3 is TGTGCCATCACTGGGGGCCACGGAAACACCATATATTTT.

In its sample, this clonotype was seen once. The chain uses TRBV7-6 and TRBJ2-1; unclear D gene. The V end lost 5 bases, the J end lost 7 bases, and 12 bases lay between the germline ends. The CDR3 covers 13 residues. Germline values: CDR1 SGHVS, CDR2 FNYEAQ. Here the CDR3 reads CASSPPPYNEQFF. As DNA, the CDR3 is TGTGCCAGCAGCCCCCCCCCATATAATGAGCAGTTCTTC.

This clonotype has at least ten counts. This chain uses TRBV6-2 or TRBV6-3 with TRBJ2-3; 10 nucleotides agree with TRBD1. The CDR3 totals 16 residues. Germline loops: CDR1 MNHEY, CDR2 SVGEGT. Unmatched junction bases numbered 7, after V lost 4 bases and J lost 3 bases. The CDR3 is CASSFRDRGSTDTQYF. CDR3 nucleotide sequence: TGTGCCAGCAGTTTCCGGGACAGGGGATCAACAGATACGCAGTATTTT.

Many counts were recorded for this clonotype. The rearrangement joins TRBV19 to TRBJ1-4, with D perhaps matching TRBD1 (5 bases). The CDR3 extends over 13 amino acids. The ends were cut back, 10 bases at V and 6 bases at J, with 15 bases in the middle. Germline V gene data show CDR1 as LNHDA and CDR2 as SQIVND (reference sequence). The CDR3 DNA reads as TGTGCCACCGCAGGGAAGCGGGATGAAAAACTGTTTTTT. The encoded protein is CATAGKRDEKLFF. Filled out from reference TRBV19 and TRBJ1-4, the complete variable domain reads DGGITQSPKYLFRKEGQNVTLSCEQNLNHDAMYWYRQDPGQGLRLIYYSQIVNDFQKGDIAEGYSVSREKKESFPLTVTSAQKNPTAFYLCATAGKRDEKLFFGSGTQLSVL.

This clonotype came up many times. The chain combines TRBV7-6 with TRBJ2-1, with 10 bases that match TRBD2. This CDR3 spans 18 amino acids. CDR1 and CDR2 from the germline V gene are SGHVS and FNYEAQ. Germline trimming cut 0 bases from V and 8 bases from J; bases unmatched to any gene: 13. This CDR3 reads CASSLAPWTSGEGDEQFF. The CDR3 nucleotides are TGTGCCAGCAGCTTAGCCCCCTGGACTAGCGGAGAGGGGGATGAGCAGTTCTTC.